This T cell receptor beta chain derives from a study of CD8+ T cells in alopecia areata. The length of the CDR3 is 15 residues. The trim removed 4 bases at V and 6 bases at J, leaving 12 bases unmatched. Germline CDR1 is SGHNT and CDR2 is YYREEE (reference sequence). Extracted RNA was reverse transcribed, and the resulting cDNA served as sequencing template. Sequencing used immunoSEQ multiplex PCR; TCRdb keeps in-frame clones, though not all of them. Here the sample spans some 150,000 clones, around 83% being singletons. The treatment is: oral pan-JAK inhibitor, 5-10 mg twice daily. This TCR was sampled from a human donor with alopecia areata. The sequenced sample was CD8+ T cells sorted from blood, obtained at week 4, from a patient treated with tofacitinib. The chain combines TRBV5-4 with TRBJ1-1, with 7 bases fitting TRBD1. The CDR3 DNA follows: TGTGCCAGCAGCATTGGTAGAGGGGGCGAATCTGAAGCTTTCTTT. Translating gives CASSIGRGGESEAFF.